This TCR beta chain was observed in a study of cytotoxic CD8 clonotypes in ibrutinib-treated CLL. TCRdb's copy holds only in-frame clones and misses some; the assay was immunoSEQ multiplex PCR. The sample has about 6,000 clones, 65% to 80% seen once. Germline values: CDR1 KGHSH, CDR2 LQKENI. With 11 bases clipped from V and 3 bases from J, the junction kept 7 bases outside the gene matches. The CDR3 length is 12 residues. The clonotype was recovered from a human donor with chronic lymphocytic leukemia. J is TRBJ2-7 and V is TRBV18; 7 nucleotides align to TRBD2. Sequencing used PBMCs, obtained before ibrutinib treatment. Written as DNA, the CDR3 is TGTGCCGGGGGGGGAGAGAGCTACGAGCAGTACTTC. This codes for CAGGGESYEQYF.